Below, 27 T cell receptor beta chains from the same sample are listed, as sequenced in a study of blood T cell repertoires in COVID-19. Libraries were prepared by immunoSEQ multiplex PCR; TCRdb keeps only in-frame clonotypes and omits some of them. Of more than 110,000 clones detected, approximately 84% appear once; the ten largest clones hold under 9.5%. The sample was peripheral blood. The receptors originated from a human donor in a cohort sampled during active COVID-19.

This chain uses TRBV19 with TRBJ1-5, with unresolved D. Trimming cost V 4 bases and J 5 bases, with 12 bases left between them. The length of the CDR3 is 14 residues. Germline V gives CDR1 LNHDA, CDR2 SQIVND (reference sequence). Here the CDR3 DNA reads TGTGCCAGTAGTACATCAAAGCCGGATCAGCCCCAGCATTTT. It is translated as CASSTSKPDQPQHF.

The rearrangement joins TRBV18 to TRBJ1-2; no definite D call. The germline gives CDR1 KGHSH, CDR2 LQKENI. Trimming removed 3 bases at V and 8 bases at J, with 13 bases between. The CDR3 extends over 13 amino acids. CDR3 bases: TGTGCCAGCTCACCGTACTTGGAGAGGGGCTACACCTTC. Amino acids: CASSPYLERGYTF.

The rearrangement joins TRBV5-1 to TRBJ2-3; TRBD2 matches at 13 bases. Per the germline V gene, CDR1 is SGHRS and CDR2 is YFSETQ. Germline trimming cut 6 bases from V and 2 bases from J; bases unmatched to any gene: 12. This CDR3 contains 18 residues. CDR3 bases: TGCGCCAGCACCCCCGGACTAGCGGGGGCACAATACACAGATACGCAGTATTTT. It is translated as CASTPGLAGAQYTDTQYF.

The chain has TRBV7-6 and TRBJ1-1, with 10 bases fitting TRBD1. Germline CDR1 and CDR2: SGHVS and FNYEAQ. The CDR3 has 17 amino acids. Germline trimming cut 5 bases from V and 1 base from J; bases unmatched to any gene: 10. The DNA for the CDR3 is TGTGCCAGCAGCCCAGCAAGGACAGGGGGGGGGAACACTGAAGCTTTCTTT. This translates into CASSPARTGGGNTEAFF.

The chain has TRBV4-1 and TRBJ2-5; D is possibly TRBD2 (6 bases). Per the germline V gene, CDR1 is MGHRA and CDR2 is YSYEKL. There are 16 residues in the CDR3. The germline V and J ends were trimmed by 3 bases and 5 bases, with 19 bases remaining between them. Here the CDR3 DNA reads TGCGCCAGCAGCCAGGAGCCGGGACGGAGGGTGGAGACCCAGTACTTC. As protein: CASSQEPGRRVETQYF.

The chain combines TRBV2 with TRBJ2-2; D ambiguous. V was shortened by 6 bases and J by 1 base, with 9 bases between the two germline ends. Germline CDR1 reads SNHLY; CDR2 reads FYNNEI. CDR3 size: 14 residues. CDR3 residues: CASRVAMNTGELFF. The CDR3 bases are TGTGCCAGCAGGGTAGCCATGAACACCGGGGAGCTGTTTTTT. The whole variable domain, remainder taken from reference TRBV2 and TRBJ2-2, is EPEVTQTPSHQVTQMGQEVILRCVPISNHLYFYWYRQILGQKVEFLVSFYNNEISEKSEIFDDQFSVERPDGSNFTLKIRSTKLEDSAMYFCASRVAMNTGELFFGEGSRLTVL.

The chain employs TRBV2 and TRBJ2-5; D perhaps matches TRBD2 (6 bases). Trimming removed 5 bases from V and 2 bases from J, with 9 bases in between. Germline CDR1 SNHLY, CDR2 FYNNEI. The CDR3 covers 13 residues. This CDR3 is CASSRGNQETQYF. The CDR3 DNA is TGTGCCAGCAGTCGGGGGAATCAAGAGACCCAGTACTTC.

Remarks on this clone: Other nucleotide sequences from this sample produce the same CDR3. The V gene is TRBV5-1, the J gene TRBJ1-1, with D perhaps matching TRBD1 (5 bases). The CDR3 runs to 14 residues. CDR1 and CDR2 from the germline V gene are SGHRS and YFSETQ. Trimming took 1 base from V and 2 from J, leaving 9 bases between them. The CDR3: CASSLPGGNTEAFF. The CDR3, as DNA: TGCGCCAGCAGCTTGCCGGGGGGAAACACTGAAGCTTTCTTT.

The rearrangement links TRBV10-3 to TRBJ1-1; 7 bases align to TRBD1. The germline CDR1 and CDR2 sequences are ENHRY and SYGVKD. With V trimmed by 6 bases and J by 6 bases, 7 bases remained unmatched. The CDR3 covers 13 residues. The CDR3 loop is CAIRSRGEAEAFF. The CDR3 nucleotides are TGTGCCATCAGATCCAGGGGGGAGGCTGAAGCTTTCTTT.

This clone occurred a few times. The V gene is TRBV18, the J gene TRBJ1-5, with 7 bases matching TRBD1. The CDR3 totals 16 residues. The germline V gene has CDR1 KGHSH and CDR2 LQKENI. V gave up 2 bases and J gave up 6 bases; unmatched junction bases: 10. The CDR3 nucleotides read TGTGCCAGCTCACCATCTCACCGGGACAGACCTCAGCCCCAGCATTTT. Its protein is CASSPSHRDRPQPQHF.

CDR3 bases: TGTGCCAGCTCCCGGACAGGGAGGGATGAAAAACTGTTTTTT. Translated: CASSRTGRDEKLFF. The gene calls are TRBV18 and TRBJ1-4; TRBD1 aligns across 8 bases. Germline lookup yields CDR1 KGHSH and CDR2 LQKENI. Trimming cost V 6 bases and J 6 bases; bases outside gene matches: 6. The CDR3 contains 14 residues.

V is TRBV10-3 and J is TRBJ2-7; weak D call: TRBD1 (6 bases). V dropped 6 bases and J dropped 3 bases, with 18 bases sitting between them. Germline V gene lookup returns CDR1 ENHRY and CDR2 SYGVKD. The CDR3 is 15 amino acids. CDR3 in DNA: TGTGCCATCAGAGAGAGGGGGACCCCCGACTACGAGCAGTACTTC. Its translation: CAIRERGTPDYEQYF.

This chain joins TRBV24-1 and TRBJ2-3, with TRBD1 matching 7 bases. V dropped 4 bases and J dropped 0; count of bases not matched to a gene: 3. The length of the CDR3 is 15 residues. Germline V gene sequence: CDR1 KGHDR, CDR2 SFDVKD. The CDR3 loop is CATSDLTGSTDTQYF. CDR3 nucleotide sequence: TGTGCCACCAGTGACCTGACAGGGAGCACAGATACGCAGTATTTT.

The CDR3 nucleotides read TGTGCCAGCAGCCCTAACCGAGACCCAGGAGCTTTCTTT. This sequence encodes CASSPNRDPGAFF. This chain connects TRBV11-2 to TRBJ1-1; D not certain. Germline V gene lookup returns CDR1 SGHAT and CDR2 FQNNGV. This CDR3 has 13 residues. Trimming left V 5 bases short and J 10 bases short, with 17 bases between.

This clone has more than one count but fewer than ten. The chain links TRBV2 to TRBJ2-7; maybe TRBD2 (6 bases). The CDR3 extends over 13 amino acids. Between the trimmed V and J ends, which lost 8 bases and 3 bases, there was a span of 14 bases. Germline V lookup: CDR1 SNHLY, CDR2 FYNNEI. The CDR3 protein is CASGRDGGYEQYF. The CDR3 DNA reads TGTGCCAGCGGCCGCGACGGGGGCTACGAGCAGTACTTC.

This clone has a handful of counts. This chain uses TRBV19 with TRBJ1-2; D unclear. Per the germline V gene, CDR1 is LNHDA and CDR2 is SQIVND (reference sequence). CDR3 length: 14 amino acids. The V end lost 3 bases, the J end lost 9 bases, and 17 bases lay between the germline ends. The CDR3 here is CASSIRPGIESYTF. As DNA, the CDR3 is TGTGCCAGTAGTATTCGACCGGGGATTGAGAGCTACACCTTC.

The CDR3 reads CASRVAQGGEQYF. The DNA for the CDR3 is TGTGCCAGCAGGGTGGCACAGGGGGGCGAGCAGTACTTC. This sequence joins TRBV6-6 and TRBJ2-7; 8 bases fit TRBD1. This CDR3 has 13 residues. Germline CDR1 reads MNHNY; CDR2 reads SVGAGI (reference sequence). V gave up 6 bases and J gave up 6 bases; unmatched junction bases: 7.

CDR3 DNA: TGTGCCAGCAGGGCAGGGGAACTGTACCAAGAGACCCAGTACTTC. Residues: CASRAGELYQETQYF. The rearrangement joins TRBV7-2 to TRBJ2-5, with D possibly matching TRBD1 (6 bases). Trimming stripped 6 bases from V and 0 bases from J, with 14 bases between. Germline V gives CDR1 SGHTA, CDR2 FQGNSA. The CDR3 has 15 residues.

The DNA for the CDR3 is TGTGCCAGCAGTACCAGGGTCCGCGAGACCCAGTACTTC. Translation gives CASSTRVRETQYF. The chain combines TRBV6-1 with TRBJ2-5; TRBD1 might be the D (5 bases). The CDR3 runs to 13 residues. Germline lookup yields CDR1 MNHNS and CDR2 SASEGT. V lost 5 bases and J lost 5, with 12 bases in between.

This chain connects TRBV7-9 to TRBJ1-1, with D uncertain. Per the germline V gene, CDR1 is SEHNR and CDR2 is FQNEAQ (reference sequence). The CDR3 has 13 residues. V was shortened by 5 bases and J by 1 base, with 8 bases between the two germline ends. The CDR3 nucleotides are TGTGCCAGCAGCCCCTGGCAGAACACTGAAGCTTTCTTT. Amino acid sequence: CASSPWQNTEAFF.

The chain couples TRBV5-6 to TRBJ2-1; weak D call: TRBD1 (5 bases). V lost 1 base and J 9 bases, leaving 11 bases between the germline ends. This CDR3 contains 13 residues. Germline CDR1 and CDR2: SGHDT and YYEEEE. The CDR3 reads CASSLKGLAEQFF. In DNA form, the CDR3 reads TGTGCCAGCAGCTTGAAGGGGCTCGCTGAGCAGTTCTTC.

The V and J genes are TRBV29-1 and TRBJ2-1; D is unresolved. Germline V gives CDR1 SQVTM, CDR2 ANQGSEA. V was pared by 0 bases and J by 9 bases, with 12 bases between. This CDR3 has 13 amino acids. The CDR3 protein is CSVEDMNEAEQFF. For the CDR3, the DNA is TGCAGCGTTGAAGACATGAATGAAGCTGAGCAGTTCTTC.

This sequence joins TRBV5-1 and TRBJ2-2; 10 bases line up with TRBD1. The V gene's germline CDR1 is SGHRS and CDR2 YFSETQ. The CDR3 covers 16 residues. The V segment lost 0 bases and the J segment 6 bases; nucleotides outside the gene matches: 5. The CDR3 DNA follows: TGCGCCAGCAGCTTGGGGACAGGGGGTTTCCCCGGGGAGCTGTTTTTT. Its translation is CASSLGTGGFPGELFF.

Here the CDR3 reads CASRSGTDNSPLHF. In DNA form, the CDR3 reads TGTGCCAGCAGGAGCGGGACCGACAATTCACCCCTCCACTTT. The J gene is TRBJ1-6, the V gene TRBV6-5; TRBD1 might be the D (5 bases). The V end lost 6 bases, the J end lost 7 bases, and 13 bases lay between the germline ends. The CDR3 loop spans 14 amino acids. Germline CDR1 reads MNHEY; CDR2 reads SVGAGI.

The rearrangement joins TRBV9 to TRBJ2-7; 10 bases are a match to TRBD2. Germline values: CDR1 SGDLS, CDR2 YYNGEE. The ends lost 3 bases at V and 3 bases at J; junction bases unmatched: 3. The CDR3 runs 14 residues. DNA of the CDR3: TGTGCCAGCAGCGGTAGCGGGAGGCTCTACGAGCAGTACTTC. Translation gives CASSGSGRLYEQYF.

The gene calls are TRBV5-4 and TRBJ2-2; no definite D call. V was cut by 4 bases and J by 0 bases, with 7 bases left in between. The CDR3 length is 14 residues. The germline V gene has CDR1 SGHNT and CDR2 YYREEE (reference sequence). For the CDR3, the DNA is TGTGCCAGCAGCCCCGAGTCGAACACCGGGGAGCTGTTTTTT. It codes for CASSPESNTGELFF.

J is TRBJ2-6 and V is TRBV5-1; 7 bases are a match to TRBD1. The trim removed 4 bases at V and 3 bases at J, leaving 7 bases unmatched. Germline V gene sequence: CDR1 SGHRS, CDR2 YFSETQ. The length of the CDR3 is 16 residues. The CDR3, as DNA: TGCGCCAGCAGCGAGACAGGGTTTTATGGGGCCAACGTCCTGACTTTC. Amino acid sequence: CASSETGFYGANVLTF.